Sequencing of this TCR beta chain was carried out in a study of blood T cells in healthy people across ages. The use of a sample-barcoded 5' primer and a J-beta primer mix characterized a second PCR of roughly 7 to 11 cycles. Template switching added a 12-random-nucleotide identifier to every cDNA molecule. TCRdb re-derived calls from the 5' RACE reads in MiXCR, one entry per CDR3 protein. The data hold some 780,000 distinct CDR3 sequences, with around 50% observed a single time. Comments on this clonotype: Its cognate antigen is unknown.

Study-level findings and limits: Not knowing donor CMV status may have confounded expanded clonotype changes. Estimated diversity that came from one million T cells was considered an underestimate.

This CDR3 region has 14 residues. Trimming removed 5 bases at V and 4 bases at J, with 13 bases between. CDR1 MNHEY and CDR2 SMNVEV come from the germline V gene (reference sequence). J is TRBJ2-3 and V is TRBV27; D possibly corresponds to TRBD1 (6 bases). The material sequenced was blood. This TCR was sampled from a man in his forties in good health. DNA for the CDR3: TGTGCCAGCAGTCCCTCGGACAGTCCAGATACGCAGTATTTT. Translation: CASSPSDSPDTQYF.